Listed below are T cell receptor beta chains from one sample, sequenced in a study of T cell responses to AZD1222 COVID-19 vaccine. The data were produced by immunoSEQ multiplex PCR, yet TCRdb's version contains in-frame clones alone and is incomplete. Among 60,000 or so clones listed, about 79% were seen once. The input for sequencing was peripheral blood, taken on day 0 of AZD1222 vaccination. The origin of the receptors is an adult in good health. Both conserved end residues are part of each CDR3. A D gene is named only where the DNA matches it firmly. Size values are once, few and many counts, or a class for expanded clones, and some rows have none.

v_gene	j_gene	abundance	d_gene	CDR3nt	CDR3aa
TRBV28	TRBJ2-7	NA	NA	TGTGCCAGCAGCAGTCCGGCAGTATACTACGAGCAGTACTTC	CASSSPAVYYEQYF
TRBV7-9	TRBJ1-4	NA	NA	TGTGCCAGCAGAACCAGGACGGCTGAAAAACTGTTTTTT	CASRTRTAEKLFF
TRBV18	TRBJ1-5	NA	TRBD1	TGTGCCAGCTCACCCGTGACAGGGGAACGTCAGCCCCAGCATTTT	CASSPVTGERQPQHF
TRBV7-2	TRBJ2-1	NA	TRBD2	TGTGCCAGCAGCCCCTATCAAGGGACTAGCTCCTACAATGAGCAGTTCTTC	CASSPYQGTSSYNEQFF
TRBV10-3	TRBJ1-2	NA	TRBD1	TGTGCCACCAGACAGGGAGGCATACAATCAAACTATGGCTACACCTTC	CATRQGGIQSNYGYTF
TRBV11-2	TRBJ1-2	NA	TRBD1	TGTGCCAGCCGACGAGGAGGACAGGGTACTGGCTACACCTTC	CASRRGGQGTGYTF
TRBV7-2	TRBJ1-5	NA	NA	TGTGCCAGCAGCCAGGGTGGCAATCAGCCCCAGCATTTT	CASSQGGNQPQHF
TRBV19	TRBJ1-2	NA	NA	TGTGCCAGTAGTATAGCGGAGGGGACGGTTTATGGCTACACCTTC	CASSIAEGTVYGYTF
TRBV24-1	TRBJ2-2	NA	NA	TGTGCCACCAGTGATTGGTCCGGGGAGCTGTTTTTT	CATSDWSGELFF
TRBV18	TRBJ2-6	NA	NA	TGTGCCAGCTCACCACCGGGAATTTCTAAGGCCAACGTCCTGACTTTC	CASSPPGISKANVLTF
TRBV28	TRBJ2-1	NA	NA	TGTGCCAGCAGCCTTCCGGGACACCACTACAATGAGCAGTTCTTC	CASSLPGHHYNEQFF
TRBV7-2	TRBJ2-7	NA	NA	TGTGCCAGCAGACGGGTTCAGGGGAACTACGAGCAGTACTTC	CASRRVQGNYEQYF
TRBV3-1/TRBV3-2	TRBJ2-5	NA	TRBD2	TGTGCCAGCAGCCAAGAGGTCAGGGAGAATAGCGGGACTCAAGAGACCCAGTACTTC	CASSQEVRENSGTQETQYF
TRBV30	TRBJ2-2	NA	NA	TGTGCCAGGGGAGCGACCGGGGAGCTGTTTTTT	CARGATGELFF
TRBV27	TRBJ1-1	NA	TRBD1	TGTGCCAGCAGTTCCACAGGGGTAGAAGCTTTCTTT	CASSSTGVEAFF
TRBV13	TRBJ2-1	NA	NA	TGTGCCAGCAGCAGCAAAGGTCACAATGAGCAGTTCTTC	CASSSKGHNEQFF
TRBV7-9	TRBJ2-1	once	NA	TGTGCCAGCAGCTTAACTAGCTCCTACAATGAGCAGTTCTTC	CASSLTSSYNEQFF